Here is one T cell receptor beta chain with its context. This entry belongs to a study of shared clonotypes between healthy human individuals. This CDR3 has 17 amino acids. CDR1 and CDR2 from the germline V gene are MNHEY and SMNVEV (reference sequence). V dropped 4 bases and J dropped 3; count of bases not matched to a gene: 10. Some clones are missing from TCRdb's copy, which holds only in-frame ones; the method was immunoSEQ multiplex PCR. The sample records roughly 500,000 clones, roughly 77% being singletons. J is TRBJ2-1 and V is TRBV27; 9 nucleotides agree with TRBD1. This clonotype originated in a woman in her forties in good health. Some clones in this sample may be carry-over from other donors' samples. Source material: PBMCs. This chain's CDR3 is CASSSLRGTGFYNEQFF. The CDR3 DNA is TGTGCCAGCAGTTCCCTTCGCGGGACAGGGTTCTACAATGAGCAGTTCTTC.